This is a list of T cell receptor beta chains from one sample in a study of blood T cell repertoires in COVID-19. Data came from immunoSEQ multiplex PCR; TCRdb stores just in-frame clones and leaves some out. This sample has about 200,000 clones; roughly three quarters occur once, and the top ten carry around 5.9%. The specimen was peripheral blood. All receptors derive from a woman aged 40 to 50 with COVID-19, enrolled during active disease. CDR3s include the opening cysteine and the closing phenylalanine or tryptophan. A D gene is named only where the DNA matches it firmly. Clone size, where shown, is once, few, many, or a class for clones that have expanded.

D gene	J gene	clone size	V gene	CDR3 protein	CDR3 DNA
TRBD2	TRBJ2-7	once	TRBV27	CASSLIRLAVDEQYF	TGTGCCAGCAGTCTAATAAGACTAGCAGTCGACGAGCAGTACTTC
TRBD1	TRBJ1-3	-	TRBV7-9	CASSPGGIPIYF	TGTGCCAGCAGCCCAGGGGGTATTCCCATATATTTT
TRBD2	TRBJ2-1	-	TRBV30	CAWKIPGLAKNEQFF	TGTGCCTGGAAGATCCCGGGACTAGCGAAGAATGAGCAGTTCTTC
-	TRBJ2-7	-	TRBV19	CASKEGDLLSYEQYF	TGTGCCAGTAAAGAAGGGGATCTTCTCTCCTACGAGCAGTACTTC
TRBD1	TRBJ1-3	-	TRBV30	CAWSATGGPDTIYF	TGTGCCTGGAGTGCCACAGGGGGCCCGGACACCATATATTTT
-	TRBJ1-2	-	TRBV6-5	CASRGGNYGYTF	TGTGCCAGCAGGGGAGGTAACTATGGCTACACCTTC
-	TRBJ2-7	-	TRBV30	CAWRDQGIRVYEQYF	TGTGCCTGGAGAGATCAGGGAATAAGAGTCTACGAGCAGTACTTC
-	TRBJ1-5	-	TRBV18	CASSPNMNSNQPQHF	TGTGCCAGCTCACCAAACATGAATAGCAATCAGCCCCAGCATTTT
-	TRBJ2-1	-	TRBV19	CASSIFKDFGGHNEQFF	TGTGCCAGTAGTATATTTAAGGACTTTGGGGGCCACAATGAGCAGTTCTTC
TRBD1	TRBJ2-7	-	TRBV10-3	CAIGAGQVRNEQYF	TGTGCCATCGGGGCTGGACAGGTACGGAACGAGCAGTACTTC
TRBD1	TRBJ2-7	-	TRBV6-5	CASSRDRGQIYEQYF	TGTGCCAGCAGCAGAGACAGGGGACAGATCTACGAGCAGTACTTC
-	TRBJ1-2	-	TRBV19	CASDGGSYGYTF	TGTGCCAGTGACGGCGGGAGCTATGGCTACACCTTC
-	TRBJ1-1	-	TRBV10-3	CATTGLNTEAFF	TGTGCCACGACAGGCTTGAACACTGAAGCTTTCTTT
-	TRBJ1-4	-	TRBV5-1	CASSLGRREKLFF	TGCGCCAGCAGCTTGGGGCGGAGAGAAAAACTGTTTTTT
TRBD1	TRBJ1-6	-	TRBV10-2	CASSETGEHSPLHF	TGCGCCAGCAGTGAGACAGGGGAGCATTCACCCCTCCACTTT
-	TRBJ2-4	-	TRBV5-1	CASSFSGIGIQYF	TGCGCCAGCAGCTTTTCAGGGATCGGCATTCAGTACTTC
TRBD1	TRBJ1-2	-	TRBV7-8	CASSIQGANYGYTF	TGTGCCAGCAGCATACAGGGGGCTAACTATGGCTACACCTTC
-	TRBJ2-5	once	TRBV7-2	CASSFGGLGETQYF	TGTGCCAGCAGCTTCGGGGGGCTCGGGGAGACCCAGTACTTC
-	TRBJ2-7	-	TRBV7-9	CASSLRSGHSYEQYF	TGTGCCAGCAGCTTAAGAAGCGGGCACTCCTACGAGCAGTACTTC
TRBD1	TRBJ2-1	-	TRBV6-2/TRBV6-3	CASSDRGWEQFF	TGTGCCAGCAGCGACAGGGGATGGGAGCAGTTCTTC
TRBD1	TRBJ2-2	-	TRBV7-2	CATGTGGGGELFF	TGTGCCACCGGGACAGGGGGCGGCGGGGAGCTGTTTTTT
-	TRBJ2-3	-	TRBV4-1	CASTYSIASPDTQYF	TGCGCCAGCACCTATTCTATAGCGTCCCCAGATACGCAGTATTTT
TRBD1	TRBJ1-3	-	TRBV6-5	CASSNTGGTGNTIYF	TGTGCCAGCAGTAACACAGGGGGCACTGGAAACACCATATATTTT
TRBD2	TRBJ2-5	-	TRBV15	CATSSPLGLAMQTQYF	TGTGCCACCAGCAGCCCCCTGGGACTAGCGATGCAGACCCAGTACTTC
TRBD2	TRBJ2-5	-	TRBV18	CASSRLAGGQETQYF	TGTGCCAGCTCCCGACTAGCGGGGGGGCAAGAGACCCAGTACTTC
-	TRBJ2-7	-	TRBV7-9	CASAEPGVPYEQYF	TGTGCCAGCGCAGAACCGGGGGTTCCCTACGAGCAGTACTTC
-	TRBJ1-3	-	TRBV7-5	CVRTGQTSSSGNTIYF	TGTGTCAGGACGGGTCAGACCTCCTCCTCTGGAAACACCATATATTTT
-	TRBJ1-3	-	TRBV19	CASSLSGNTIYF	TGTGCCAGTAGTCTCTCTGGAAACACCATATATTTT
TRBD2	TRBJ2-7	-	TRBV10-2	CASGGTSGRVSRGEQYF	TGCGCCAGCGGGGGGACTAGCGGGAGGGTCTCTCGTGGGGAGCAGTACTTC
TRBD1	TRBJ2-7	-	TRBV4-3	CASSQDRGQAYEQYF	TGCGCCAGCAGCCAAGATCGTGGACAGGCCTACGAGCAGTACTTC
-	TRBJ2-2	-	TRBV19	CASTLDNLGELFF	TGTGCCAGTACCTTAGACAATCTCGGGGAGCTGTTTTTT
-	TRBJ1-1	-	TRBV30	CAWGGLLNTEAFF	TGTGCCTGGGGGGGGCTTTTGAACACTGAAGCTTTCTTT
TRBD2	TRBJ2-5	-	TRBV29-1	CSAARLAQYQETQYF	TGCAGCGCCGCTAGACTAGCACAGTACCAAGAGACCCAGTACTTC
TRBD1	TRBJ2-5	-	TRBV18	CASSSAGGFGETQYF	TGTGCCAGCTCATCGGCAGGGGGTTTTGGGGAGACCCAGTACTTC
-	TRBJ1-1	-	TRBV20-1	CSATVNTEAFF	TGCAGTGCTACCGTGAACACTGAAGCTTTCTTT
-	TRBJ1-1	once	TRBV6-5	CASTQLGREAFF	TGTGCCAGCACCCAGTTGGGGAGAGAAGCTTTCTTT
TRBD1	TRBJ2-4	-	TRBV5-8	CASSWDSLGDIQYF	TGTGCCAGCAGCTGGGACAGCCTTGGGGACATTCAGTACTTC
TRBD1	TRBJ2-3	-	TRBV27	CASRPGQGRADTQYF	TGTGCCAGCAGGCCGGGACAGGGTCGTGCAGATACGCAGTATTTT
TRBD2	TRBJ2-7	few	TRBV27	CASSGRLALEQYF	TGTGCCAGCAGTGGGCGACTAGCTCTCGAGCAGTACTTC
-	TRBJ1-2	once	TRBV29-1	CSVEGDSGYTF	TGCAGCGTTGAAGGCGACTCTGGCTACACCTTC
-	TRBJ2-1	-	TRBV6-5	CASSYLSAKFF	TGTGCCAGCAGTTACCTTTCAGCGAAGTTCTTC
-	TRBJ2-1	-	TRBV7-2	CASSYQTTTNEQFF	TGTGCCAGCAGCTATCAGACTACAACTAATGAGCAGTTCTTC
TRBD1	TRBJ1-2	-	TRBV5-6	CASSFGQGGYGYTF	TGTGCCAGCAGCTTCGGACAGGGGGGCTATGGCTACACCTTC
TRBD1	TRBJ1-4	-	TRBV25-1	CASSEPGTGGGKLFF	TGTGCCAGCAGTGAACCAGGGACAGGGGGCGGAAAACTGTTTTTT
-	TRBJ1-5	-	TRBV2	CASSEAAAVSAQHF	TGTGCCAGCAGTGAAGCGGCTGCGGTCTCAGCCCAGCATTTT
-	TRBJ2-5	few	TRBV5-4	CASSTSPAAPPGTQYF	TGTGCCAGCAGCACCAGCCCAGCGGCCCCCCCCGGGACCCAGTACTTC
-	TRBJ1-5	few	TRBV30	CAWSVGGAQPQHF	TGTGCCTGGAGTGTAGGTGGGGCTCAGCCCCAGCATTTT
-	TRBJ1-2	-	TRBV29-1	CSVDAGWGSIEANYGYTF	TGCAGCGTTGATGCCGGGTGGGGCAGCATCGAAGCTAACTATGGCTACACCTTC